These T cell receptor beta chains were read from a single sample in a study of blood T cells in healthy people across ages. Each CDR3 protein is one row after TCRdb ran MiXCR on the 5' RACE reads. The sample has more than 1 million distinct CDR3 sequences; more than 40% are singletons. The sequencing input was blood. These receptors were collected from a woman aged 60-70 years in good health. Each CDR3 is given with its conserved first and last residue. A D gene is named only where the DNA matches it firmly. Clone size is not always given. Where it is, it says once, few, many or a class for expanded clones.

J	D	size	V	CDR3	DNA
TRBJ1-2	TRBD1	NA	TRBV27	CASSSDRGLNGYTF	TGTGCCAGCAGTTCAGACAGGGGGTTGAATGGCTACACCTTC
TRBJ1-1	NA	NA	TRBV6-1	CASSDGGMNTEAFF	TGTGCCAGCAGTGACGGAGGGATGAACACTGAAGCTTTCTTT
TRBJ2-3	NA	NA	TRBV14	CASSQDTSSTDTQYF	TGTGCCAGCAGCCAAGACACCTCTAGCACAGATACGCAGTATTTT
TRBJ2-5	NA	NA	TRBV20-1	CSARGGGIQETRYF	TGCAGTGCTAGAGGGGGAGGAATACAAGAGACCCGGTACTTC
TRBJ2-3	TRBD1	NA	TRBV19	CASIDREADTQYF	TGTGCCAGTATTGACAGGGAAGCAGATACGCAGTATTTT
TRBJ2-1	TRBD2	NA	TRBV9	CASSPLGAGGINEQFF	TGTGCCAGCAGCCCCCTAGGGGCGGGGGGGATCAATGAGCAGTTCTTC
TRBJ2-7	NA	many	TRBV20-1	CSASDSSYEQYF	TGCAGTGCTAGTGACAGCTCCTACGAGCAGTACTTC
TRBJ2-2	NA	NA	TRBV7-9	CASSSGDSTPFGELFF	TGTGCCAGCAGCTCGGGGGACAGCACCCCATTCGGGGAGCTGTTTTTT
TRBJ1-5	TRBD1	NA	TRBV20-1	CSAIKDRDRVYSNQPQHF	TGCAGTGCTATCAAAGACAGGGACCGAGTCTATAGCAATCAGCCCCAGCATTTT
TRBJ2-7	TRBD1	few	TRBV2	CASRFTGTGDSYEQYF	TGTGCCAGCAGATTTACCGGGACAGGGGACTCCTACGAGCAGTACTTC
TRBJ2-7	TRBD2	few	TRBV6-5	CASSYIIAGGPYEQYF	TGTGCCAGCAGTTACATAATAGCGGGAGGGCCCTACGAGCAGTACTTC
TRBJ2-1	NA	NA	TRBV12-3/TRBV12-4	CASSPQGNRRNEQFF	TGTGCCAGCAGTCCACAGGGTAATCGACGCAATGAGCAGTTCTTC
TRBJ1-6	NA	NA	TRBV4-3	CASSPEEGGSSPLHF	TGCGCCAGCAGCCCAGAAGAAGGCGGTTCTTCACCCCTCCACTTT
TRBJ2-3	NA	NA	TRBV20-1	CSAVSLFGADTQYF	TGCAGTGCTGTTAGTCTTTTTGGCGCGGATACGCAGTATTTT
TRBJ2-3	NA	NA	TRBV7-3	CASSLSFPGDTQYF	TGTGCCAGCAGCTTAAGCTTTCCTGGAGATACGCAGTATTTT
TRBJ2-7	NA	NA	TRBV27	CASSLSGRNEQYF	TGTGCCAGCAGTTTATCGGGGCGGAACGAGCAGTACTTC
TRBJ2-5	TRBD1	once	TRBV6-1	CASRITGGGETQYF	TGTGCCAGCAGGATAACAGGGGGAGGAGAGACCCAGTACTTC
TRBJ2-1	NA	NA	TRBV27	CASSLFQTPSYNEQFF	TGTGCCAGCAGTTTATTCCAGACCCCTTCCTACAATGAGCAGTTCTTC
TRBJ2-7	TRBD2	NA	TRBV27	CASSLYAGAAYEQYF	TGTGCCAGCAGTTTATACGCGGGAGCTGCTTACGAGCAGTACTTC
TRBJ1-1	NA	few	TRBV29-1	CSANSGASLGITEAFF	TGCAGCGCCAATTCCGGGGCCAGTCTGGGGATCACTGAAGCTTTCTTT
TRBJ2-5	NA	few	TRBV5-1	CASGELGETQYF	TGCGCCAGTGGTGAGCTGGGCGAGACCCAGTACTTC
TRBJ2-7	NA	NA	TRBV20-1	CSARGGRPSAAYEQYF	TGCAGTGCTAGAGGGGGCCGGCCTAGCGCTGCCTACGAGCAGTACTTC
TRBJ1-1	NA	NA	TRBV5-1	CASSLEGYLEAFF	TGCGCCAGCAGCTTGGAGGGTTACCTCGAAGCTTTCTTT
TRBJ2-1	TRBD2	NA	TRBV15	CATSRGGYNEQFF	TGTGCCACCAGCCGGGGGGGATACAATGAGCAGTTCTTC
TRBJ2-3	NA	NA	TRBV6-2/TRBV6-3	CASSYIGDTRYF	TGTGCCAGCAGTTACATCGGGGATACGCGGTATTTT
TRBJ2-3	TRBD2	few	TRBV12-3/TRBV12-4	CASREREGSGDTQYF	TGTGCCAGCAGGGAGCGGGAGGGATCCGGGGATACGCAGTATTTT
TRBJ2-7	TRBD2	NA	TRBV7-9	CASSLAKGGSRPYEQYF	TGTGCCAGCAGCTTAGCGAAGGGCGGGAGCCGCCCCTACGAGCAGTACTTC
TRBJ2-4	TRBD1	few	TRBV9	CASSPWTGVDIQYF	TGTGCCAGCAGCCCCTGGACAGGGGTCGACATTCAGTACTTC
TRBJ1-1	NA	NA	TRBV7-9	CASSSSGAYEAFF	TGTGCCAGCAGCTCATCCGGGGCCTATGAAGCTTTCTTT
TRBJ2-7	NA	few	TRBV9	CASSATVRAPDYEQYF	TGTGCCAGCAGCGCGACCGTAAGGGCCCCGGACTACGAGCAGTACTTC
TRBJ1-2	NA	NA	TRBV12-3/TRBV12-4	CASSFQGSLGYTF	TGTGCCAGCAGTTTTCAGGGCAGTCTTGGCTACACCTTC
TRBJ2-2	TRBD1	NA	TRBV27	CASSLLQGAGELFF	TGTGCCAGCAGTTTACTACAGGGGGCCGGGGAGCTGTTTTTT
TRBJ2-3	NA	NA	TRBV7-2	CASSLRAGLSTDTQYF	TGTGCCAGCAGCTTAAGAGCGGGTCTTAGCACAGATACGCAGTATTTT
TRBJ2-1	TRBD2	NA	TRBV29-1	CSVEPKAGGPFNEQFF	TGCAGCGTTGAGCCTAAAGCGGGAGGGCCTTTCAATGAGCAGTTCTTC
TRBJ1-1	TRBD1	NA	TRBV6-6	CASRGQGGKDTEAFF	TGTGCCAGCAGAGGACAGGGGGGGAAGGACACTGAAGCTTTCTTT
TRBJ2-7	NA	NA	TRBV5-1	CASSPDGGQYEQYF	TGCGCCAGCAGCCCGGACGGGGGCCAATACGAGCAGTACTTC
TRBJ2-7	NA	many	TRBV29-1	CSAGDRKQYF	TGCAGCGCCGGTGACCGGAAGCAGTACTTC
TRBJ2-7	TRBD2	few	TRBV20-1	CSARDLASGPRSSYEQYF	TGCAGTGCTAGAGATCTGGCTAGCGGGCCTAGGAGCTCCTACGAGCAGTACTTC
TRBJ2-1	TRBD2	many	TRBV5-6	CASSLLAGAREQFF	TGTGCCAGCAGCCTACTAGCGGGAGCGCGGGAGCAGTTCTTC
TRBJ2-3	NA	few	TRBV2	CATKGASASTDTQYF	TGTGCCACGAAAGGCGCTAGCGCTAGCACAGATACGCAGTATTTT
TRBJ2-7	TRBD1	once	TRBV24-1	CATSELQGDEQYF	TGTGCCACCAGTGAACTACAGGGGGACGAGCAGTACTTC
TRBJ2-5	NA	NA	TRBV6-1	CASRGVRQETQYF	TGTGCCAGCAGGGGGGTCAGACAAGAGACCCAGTACTTC
TRBJ2-5	NA	once	TRBV29-1	CSVDTNRVAGGTQYF	TGCAGCGTCGATACAAACAGGGTGGCTGGGGGGACCCAGTACTTC
TRBJ2-7	TRBD2	NA	TRBV4-1	CASSQGLAGASYEQYF	TGCGCCAGCAGCCAGGGACTAGCGGGAGCGTCCTACGAGCAGTACTTC
TRBJ2-5	NA	few	TRBV7-9	CASSLNSGVETQYF	TGTGCCAGCAGCTTAAATTCAGGGGTCGAGACCCAGTACTTC
TRBJ2-1	NA	few	TRBV4-2	CASSSRDSGDEQFF	TGTGCCAGCAGCTCCCGGGACTCAGGCGATGAGCAGTTCTTC
TRBJ2-7	NA	few	TRBV9	CASSTLGGDTYEQYF	TGTGCCAGCAGCACCCTAGGGGGGGATACCTACGAGCAGTACTTC
TRBJ2-1	NA	NA	TRBV13	CASSFTGITYNEQFF	TGTGCCAGCAGCTTTACCGGGATCACCTACAATGAGCAGTTCTTC
TRBJ1-1	NA	NA	TRBV20-1	CSARPGGRLGSTEAFF	TGCAGTGCTAGACCTGGAGGACGGCTGGGGTCCACTGAAGCTTTCTTT
TRBJ1-6	NA	once	TRBV6-6	CASSYSRGHSSPLHF	TGTGCCAGCAGTTACTCGAGGGGACATAGTTCACCCCTCCACTTT
TRBJ2-7	NA	NA	TRBV28	CASSFGGGSWEQYF	TGTGCCAGCAGTTTCGGGGGCGGGAGTTGGGAGCAGTACTTC
TRBJ2-4	NA	few	TRBV6-1	CATIDQAKNIQYF	TGTGCCACCATCGACCAAGCCAAAAACATTCAGTACTTC
TRBJ2-3	TRBD2	NA	TRBV12-3/TRBV12-4	CASSFMVAGGSDTQYF	TGTGCCAGCAGTTTTATGGTAGCGGGAGGATCAGATACGCAGTATTTT
TRBJ2-1	TRBD1	NA	TRBV27	CASGRQGSSYNEQFF	TGTGCCAGCGGGAGACAGGGGAGCTCCTACAATGAGCAGTTCTTC
TRBJ2-3	TRBD2	NA	TRBV9	CASSAKTGPGLARTDTQYF	TGTGCCAGCAGCGCAAAGACAGGTCCGGGACTAGCACGCACAGATACGCAGTATTTT
TRBJ2-7	TRBD2	few	TRBV6-2/TRBV6-3	CASSDSTSGYEQYF	TGTGCCAGCAGTGACTCAACTAGCGGCTACGAGCAGTACTTC
TRBJ1-2	NA	few	TRBV3-1	CASSQGVSIIVGYTF	TGTGCCAGCAGCCAAGGAGTTAGTATTATTGTTGGCTACACCTTC